These 3 T cell receptor beta chains were sequenced from one sample in a study of circulating and synovial CD4+ cells in juvenile arthritis. Sequencing used immunoSEQ multiplex PCR; TCRdb keeps in-frame clones, though not all of them. There are some 3,300 clones in the sample; 75% to 90% occur only once, and 2.5% to 3.5% lies in the top ten. Sequenced sample: CD4+ T cells from synovial fluid. The source is a human donor with juvenile idiopathic arthritis.

The chain has TRBV30 and TRBJ2-3, with 12 nucleotides matching TRBD1. The junction had 5 bases not matched to a gene; V was cut back by 5 bases and J by 5 bases. This CDR3 has 14 amino acids. The V gene's germline CDR1 is GTSNPN and CDR2 SVGIG (reference sequence). The CDR3, as DNA: TGTGCCTGGCGGGACAGGGGGCAAGGAGATACGCAGTATTTT. This sequence encodes CAWRDRGQGDTQYF. The whole variable domain, remainder taken from reference TRBV30 and TRBJ2-3, is SQTIHQWPATLVQPVGSPLSLECTVEGTSNPNLYWYRQAAGRGLQLLFYSVGIGQISSEVPQNLSASRPQDRQFILSSKKLLLSDSGFYLCAWRDRGQGDTQYFGPGTRLTVL.

The V call is TRBV27, the J call TRBJ1-4; possibly TRBD1 for D (5 bases). The germline V and J ends were trimmed by 3 bases and 8 bases, with 16 bases remaining between them. Germline CDR1 reads MNHEY; CDR2 reads SMNVEV (reference sequence). The CDR3 length is 15 residues. CDR3 sequence reads: CASSLSQGFGEKLFF. DNA for the CDR3: TGTGCCAGCAGTTTGTCTCAGGGTTTTGGCGAAAAACTGTTTTTT.

The gene calls are TRBV2 and TRBJ1-1; TRBD1 agrees at 9 bases. Germline V CDR1 and CDR2: SNHLY, FYNNEI. CDR3 length: 14 residues. V lost 0 bases, J lost 9 bases, and 5 bases stayed unmatched. CDR3 DNA: TGTGCCAGCAGTGAAGCTATAACAGGGGGCAAAGCTTTCTTT. This codes for CASSEAITGGKAFF.